This T cell receptor beta chain was sequenced for a study of T-cell reconstitution after alpha-beta-depleted transplantation in children. This sample's TCRbeta library carried unique molecular identifier barcodes. TCRdb re-derived calls from the PCR reads in MiXCR, one entry per CDR3 protein. Of 200,000 or so distinct CDR3 sequences in the sample, around 5.9% were seen once. This clonotype was observed a few times. The antigen is undetermined. The germline V gene has CDR1 MDHEN and CDR2 SYDVKM. The length of the CDR3 is 14 residues. V gave up 1 base and J gave up 3 bases, with 10 bases separating them. Study-wide findings and caveats: Alpha-beta T cells about two months after transplant reportedly derived from several hundred expanded graft clones. From surviving recipient T cells and thymic progenitors came the high day-60 TCRbeta diversity observed in some patients. T-cell counts and diversity at one year following transplant were attributed mainly to newly produced T cells.

The V and J genes are TRBV28 and TRBJ2-7; D is unclear. This material consisted of PBMCs, taken before TCRalphabeta/CD19-depleted stem cell transplant. The sequence was collected from a girl under three years old with combined immunodeficiency, due to receive a stem cell transplant. The CDR3 reads CASSLSSAIYEQYF. The CDR3 DNA follows: TGTGCCAGCAGTTTATCCAGTGCAATCTACGAGCAGTACTTC.